Each of the 30 T cell receptor beta chains below was sequenced from the same sample in a study of CD8 T cells in Susac syndrome. The RNA input was roughly 0.45 to 1 ug, and it was reverse transcribed with random hexamers. TCRdb reanalysed the immunoSEQ multiplex PCR reads using MiXCR and keeps one entry per CDR3 protein. The sample holds 150,000 or so distinct CDR3 sequences; roughly 96% are singletons and the top ten take about 0.15%. The source material was CD8+ T cells from PBMCs. The receptors were gathered from a human donor with multiple sclerosis.

CDR3 in amino acids: CASSTGVRSEQYF. The CDR3 coding sequence is TGTGCCAGCAGTACGGGGGTCCGAAGCGAGCAGTACTTC. This chain uses TRBV6-2 or TRBV6-3 with TRBJ2-7; the D gene is possibly TRBD2 (6 bases). The germline V and J ends were trimmed by 5 bases and 6 bases, with 14 bases remaining between them. The CDR3 sequence is 13 residues long. In germline, CDR1 is MNHEY, CDR2 SVGEGT.

The V gene is TRBV9, the J gene TRBJ1-5, with D hard to call. Germline-derived CDR1 and CDR2 are SGDLS and YYNGEE. The V and J ends lost 4 bases and 6 bases respectively, with 8 bases between them. The CDR3 is 12 residues long. In DNA form, the CDR3 reads TGTGCCAGCAGCAAGGACGGTCAGCCCCAGCATTTT. Protein: CASSKDGQPQHF.

This chain joins TRBV9 and TRBJ2-6, with no clear D. Per germline, CDR1 SGDLS and CDR2 YYNGEE. This CDR3 has 15 residues. The V end lost 0 bases, the J end lost 0 bases, and 4 bases lay between the germline ends. This CDR3 is CASSVGGSGANVLTF. The DNA for the CDR3 is TGTGCCAGCAGCGTAGGAGGCTCTGGGGCCAACGTCCTGACTTTC.

The J gene is TRBJ1-1, the V gene TRBV6-5; D is undetermined. Germline V gene lookup returns CDR1 MNHEY and CDR2 SVGAGI. This CDR3 has 12 amino acids. V was pared by 6 bases and J by 7 bases, with 12 bases between. This CDR3 reads CASSRTVGEAFF. DNA of the CDR3: TGTGCCAGCAGCCGGACCGTCGGTGAAGCTTTCTTT.

This clonotype was recorded once. J is TRBJ2-1 and V is TRBV6-1; 7 nucleotides line up with TRBD2. The trim removed 5 bases at V and 4 bases at J, leaving 14 bases unmatched. The germline V gene encodes CDR1 MNHNS and CDR2 SASEGT. This CDR3 region has 17 residues. CDR3 protein: CASSLHPGLSTYNEQFF. The DNA for the CDR3 is TGTGCCAGCAGTCTCCACCCGGGACTATCAACTTACAATGAGCAGTTCTTC.

V and J are TRBV15 and TRBJ1-1; D is unresolved. Trimming stripped 0 bases from V and 7 bases from J, with 12 bases between. CDR1 and CDR2 (germline): LNHNV, YYDKDF (reference sequence). This CDR3 spans 14 amino acids. The CDR3 region is CATSRESVGGEAFF. The CDR3 DNA reads TGTGCCACCAGCAGAGAGAGCGTGGGAGGTGAAGCTTTCTTT.

The chain combines TRBV29-1 with TRBJ2-7; TRBD1 aligns across 7 bases. The CDR3 has 14 amino acids. From germline, CDR1 is SQVTM and CDR2 ANQGSEA. With V trimmed by 5 bases and J by 0 bases, 7 bases remained unmatched. This CDR3 reads CSVWDSRSSYEQYF. The CDR3 nucleotides are TGCAGCGTTTGGGACAGTAGAAGCTCCTACGAGCAGTACTTC.

For this clonotype: Relative to the germline gene, one junction end is altered; a read error may explain this. This chain joins TRBV20-1 and TRBJ1-1; D unclear. CDR3 length: 12 amino acids. Germline V gives CDR1 DFQATT, CDR2 SNEGSKA (reference sequence). CDR3 DNA: TGCAGTGCTAGAGAGGGTACTCCTGAGGCTTTCTTT. It encodes CSAREGTPEAFF.

In this sample, this clonotype turned up once. The chain couples TRBV7-9 to TRBJ1-6; 8 bases agree with TRBD1. CDR1 is SEHNR, CDR2 FQNEAQ, per germline (reference sequence). The ends lost 4 bases at V and 7 bases at J; junction bases unmatched: 9. This CDR3 has 16 amino acids. CDR3 protein: CASSSGQGDFNSPLHF. The CDR3 DNA reads as TGTGCCAGCAGCTCAGGACAGGGAGACTTCAATTCACCCCTCCACTTT.

The chain joins TRBV13 to TRBJ2-5, with no clear D. Between the trimmed V and J ends, which lost 8 bases and 1 base, there was a span of 14 bases. Germline lookup yields CDR1 PRHDT and CDR2 FYEKMQ (reference sequence). This CDR3 region has 14 residues. The CDR3 loop is CASRFGLLQETQYF. CDR3 nucleotide sequence: TGTGCCAGCCGATTCGGGTTGCTCCAAGAGACCCAGTACTTC.

The V and J genes are TRBV4-1 and TRBJ2-1; maybe TRBD2 (6 bases). This CDR3 has 15 amino acids. CDR1 and CDR2 (germline): MGHRA, YSYEKL. Trimming removed 3 bases at V and 9 bases at J, with 18 bases between. This chain's CDR3 is CASSQAVGLITEQFF. The DNA of the CDR3 is TGCGCCAGCAGCCAGGCTGTAGGACTAATCACTGAGCAGTTCTTC.

This clonotype was counted only a few times. The CDR3 protein is CASSSGQGNYGYTF. The CDR3 DNA reads as TGTGCCAGCAGTTCAGGACAGGGAAACTATGGCTACACCTTC. The chain links TRBV2 to TRBJ1-2; 8 bases are a match to TRBD1. Trimming removed 5 bases from V and 2 bases from J; junction bases left unmatched: 4. The CDR3 is 14 residues long. Germline CDR1 is SNHLY and CDR2 is FYNNEI. Full variable domain (remainder filled in from reference TRBV2 and TRBJ1-2): EPEVTQTPSHQVTQMGQEVILRCVPISNHLYFYWYRQILGQKVEFLVSFYNNEISEKSEIFDDQFSVERPDGSNFTLKIRSTKLEDSAMYFCASSSGQGNYGYTFGSGTRLTVV.

The chain is built from TRBV12-3 or TRBV12-4 and TRBJ2-5; the match to TRBD2 covers 8 bases. CDR3 length: 15 amino acids. The junction had 6 bases not matched to a gene; V was cut back by 2 bases and J by 4 bases. CDR3 region: CASSLIGTSIETQYF. The CDR3 bases are TGTGCCAGCAGTTTAATTGGGACTAGTATAGAGACCCAGTACTTC.

The chain uses TRBV27 and TRBJ1-2; possibly TRBD1 for D (6 bases). V was trimmed by 0 bases and J by 6 bases, leaving 8 bases between them. The CDR3 sequence is 13 residues long. Germline CDR1 and CDR2: MNHEY and SMNVEV (reference sequence). CDR3 sequence reads: CASSLSGGNGYTF. The CDR3, as DNA: TGTGCCAGCAGTTTATCTGGGGGCAATGGCTACACCTTC.

The V and J genes are TRBV30 and TRBJ1-1; D not resolved. Germline V CDR1 and CDR2: GTSNPN, SVGIG (reference sequence). This CDR3 contains 13 residues. Trimming removed 4 bases at V and 3 bases at J, with 12 bases between. The CDR3 loop reads CAWTPLSDTEAFF. CDR3 DNA sequence: TGTGCCTGGACCCCGCTATCGGACACTGAAGCTTTCTTT.

The CDR3 region is CASSLVGEVSPFF. The CDR3 region has the DNA TGTGCCAGCAGCTTGGTTGGGGAAGTCAGTCCGTTCTTC. This chain links TRBV5-6 with TRBJ2-1; D call uncertain. Germline lookup yields CDR1 SGHDT and CDR2 YYEEEE. V was clipped by 0 bases and J by 15 bases, with 16 bases between them. This CDR3 is 13 amino acids long.

This clonotype was seen a single time. V and J are TRBV5-1 and TRBJ1-1; 8 nucleotides align to TRBD1. Germline CDR1 SGHRS, CDR2 YFSETQ. V trimming: 0 bases; J trimming: 6 bases; junction bases outside the gene matches: 4. This CDR3 contains 14 residues. Here the CDR3 reads CASSLAQGAPEAFF. DNA for the CDR3: TGCGCCAGCAGCTTGGCGCAGGGGGCTCCTGAAGCTTTCTTT.

V gene TRBV2 combines with J gene TRBJ2-3; tentatively, D is TRBD1 (5 bases). CDR1 SNHLY and CDR2 FYNNEI come from the germline V gene. The CDR3 extends over 16 amino acids. The V end lost 1 base, the J end lost 1 base, and 12 bases lay between the germline ends. In nucleotides, the CDR3 is TGTGCCAGCAGTGAAGAGGGGCTTATGGGCACAGATACGCAGTATTTT. Its protein product is CASSEEGLMGTDTQYF.

The chain couples TRBV5-6 to TRBJ2-7, with a possible D match to TRBD2 (7 bases). The ends were cut back, 1 base at V and 2 bases at J, with 13 bases in the middle. The germline CDR1 and CDR2 sequences are SGHDT and YYEEEE. The CDR3 consists of 15 residues. The CDR3 DNA sequence: TGTGCCAGCAGCTTGTGGCGGGGGCCTCCCTACGAGCAGTACGTC. Its protein is CASSLWRGPPYEQYV.

This chain connects TRBV12-3 or TRBV12-4 to TRBJ2-3; D is unclear. The CDR3 extends over 12 amino acids. Trimming cost V 3 bases and J 7 bases, with 8 bases left between them. CDR3 in amino acids: CASSLFGNTQYF. The DNA for the CDR3 is TGTGCCAGCAGTTTGTTCGGAAATACGCAGTATTTT.

The rearrangement links TRBV20-1 to TRBJ2-1; unclear D gene. The germline V gene has CDR1 DFQATT and CDR2 SNEGSKA (reference sequence). The CDR3 has 18 amino acids. V was pared by 1 base and J by 0 bases, with 19 bases between. The CDR3 protein is CSARGVPPTQSSYNEQFF. The DNA for the CDR3 is TGCAGTGCTAGAGGGGTCCCCCCCACGCAGAGCTCCTACAATGAGCAGTTCTTC.

This rearrangement joins TRBV20-1 to TRBJ2-7; D uncertain. Germline values: CDR1 DFQATT, CDR2 SNEGSKA (reference sequence). V dropped 1 base and J dropped 2 bases, with 9 bases sitting between them. The CDR3 has 13 amino acids. Written as DNA, the CDR3 is TGCAGTGCTAGAGGACTGAATACCTACGAGCAGTACTTC. The encoded protein is CSARGLNTYEQYF.

This chain joins TRBV29-1 and TRBJ2-1, with D uncertain. The CDR3 runs to 13 residues. The germline V gene has CDR1 SQVTM and CDR2 ANQGSEA. Trimming left V 3 bases short and J 8 bases short, with 14 bases between. The chain's CDR3 is CSVDTARSDEQFF. In nucleotides, the CDR3 is TGCAGCGTTGACACGGCACGTAGTGATGAGCAGTTCTTC.

This chain joins TRBV11-2 and TRBJ2-3; 10 bases align to TRBD2. Germline V gene data show CDR1 as SGHAT and CDR2 as FQNNGV. J was trimmed by 2 bases and V by 7 bases; bases with no gene match: 9. CDR3 size: 16 residues. The CDR3 sequence: CASNRLAGGLTDTQYF. The CDR3 DNA reads TGTGCCAGCAACCGATTAGCGGGGGGCCTCACAGATACGCAGTATTTT.

V and J are TRBV30 and TRBJ2-7; unclear D gene. CDR3 size: 12 residues. The V gene's germline CDR1 is GTSNPN and CDR2 SVGIG (reference sequence). The V and J ends lost 2 bases and 7 bases respectively, with 12 bases between them. The CDR3 reads CAWSPLLEEQYF. The CDR3, as DNA: TGTGCCTGGAGTCCCCTTTTGGAGGAGCAGTACTTC.

The V gene is TRBV3-1, the J gene TRBJ2-7, with 7 bases identical to TRBD2. The germline CDR1 and CDR2 sequences are LGHDT and YNNKEL (reference sequence). The CDR3 runs 16 residues. V lost 4 bases and J lost 0; bases outside the gene matches: 9. The CDR3 sequence: CASSRWGTTSSYEQYF. Here the CDR3 DNA reads TGTGCCAGCAGCCGGTGGGGGACTACAAGCTCCTACGAGCAGTACTTC.

This clonotype was counted once. V usage is TRBV12-3 or TRBV12-4 and J usage is TRBJ2-4; D not certain. This CDR3 region has 14 residues. Trimming removed 3 bases at V and 1 base at J, with 7 bases between. CDR3 sequence reads: CASSFATAKNIQYF. The DNA of the CDR3 is TGTGCCAGCAGTTTTGCCACCGCCAAAAACATTCAGTACTTC.

Only one count was recorded for this clonotype. This chain connects TRBV29-1 to TRBJ1-2; D is unresolved. This CDR3 is 11 amino acids long. Between the trimmed V and J ends, which lost 5 bases and 4 bases, there was a span of 8 bases. Germline-derived CDR1 and CDR2 are SQVTM and ANQGSEA. In DNA, the CDR3 is TGCAGCGTTAAATGGGGCTATGGCTACACCTTC. This translates into CSVKWGYGYTF.

V and J are TRBV5-4 and TRBJ2-1; a possible D gene is TRBD1 (6 bases). Looked up from germline, CDR1 is SGHNT and CDR2 is YYREEE (reference sequence). The V gene lost 4 bases and the J gene lost 5 bases, with 13 bases spanning the gap. The CDR3 consists of 14 residues. The CDR3 loop reads CASSPGQLDNEQFF. In nucleotides, the CDR3 is TGTGCCAGCAGCCCTGGACAGCTAGACAATGAGCAGTTCTTC.

The chain has TRBV29-1 and TRBJ1-1; D is unclear. CDR3 length: 13 residues. Trimming pared 6 bases from V and 2 bases from J, leaving 13 bases between. CDR1 SQVTM and CDR2 ANQGSEA come from the germline V gene. The CDR3 sequence: CSVVTDYNTEAFF. For the CDR3, the DNA is TGCAGCGTGGTAACAGATTACAACACTGAAGCTTTCTTT.